These 23 T cell receptor beta chains originate from one sample sequenced in a study of T cells in Graves' hyperthyroidism and ophthalmopathy (dated by TCRdb to between 2018 and 2021). Library method: multiplex PCR. The sequencer was an Illumina HiSeq 2000. The TCR beta CDR3 regions were amplified from the RNA transcripts. For the first round of RT-PCR on the TCR CDR3, the HTBI primer set was used together with the Qiagen OneStep RT-PCR kit. TCRdb cleaned the public reads at Q25 with fastp, built clones with MiXCR and kept in-frame beta chains. All rows with the same CDR3 protein become a single entry with the most common DNA and genes. The sample yields a few hundred thousand distinct CDR3 sequences; around 19% were counted once. The ten top clones hold over 35% of the sample. Sequenced material: blood. Every receptor here comes from a middle-aged man with Graves' hyperthyroidism.

This clonotype has a count of ten or more. The rearrangement joins TRBV28 to TRBJ2-5, with D tentatively TRBD1 (6 bases). V was pared by 7 bases and J by 5 bases, with 14 bases between. Germline V gene lookup returns CDR1 MDHEN and CDR2 SYDVKM. The CDR3 length is 13 residues. CDR3 sequence (DNA): TGTGCCAGCACTCTTGGGGGCGGGGAGACCCAGTACTTC. Amino acid sequence: CASTLGGGETQYF.

This clonotype has a count of ten or more. The gene calls are TRBV28 and TRBJ2-7; D remains unclear. The germline gives CDR1 MDHEN, CDR2 SYDVKM. There are 8 residues in the CDR3. The V gene lost 9 bases and the J gene lost 9 bases, with 6 bases spanning the gap. This CDR3 is CASGGQYF. CDR3 sequence (DNA): TGTGCCAGTGGTGGGCAGTACTTC.

This clonotype was seen repeatedly, ten times or more. V gene TRBV29-1 combines with J gene TRBJ2-2, with 7 nucleotides matching TRBD2. CDR1 is SQVTM and CDR2 is ANQGSEA in the germline V gene. Losses at the gene ends were 2 bases for V and 3 bases for J; bases not matched to a gene: 3. This CDR3 contains 14 residues. The chain's CDR3 is CSVESGKHTGELFF. The CDR3 bases are TGCAGCGTTGAAAGCGGGAAACACACCGGGGAGCTGTTTTTT.

This clonotype occurred many times. CDR3 sequence (DNA): TGTGCCACCAGTGATGGGGACAGGGACGAGCAGTACTTC. It yields the protein CATSDGDRDEQYF. The chain combines TRBV24-1 with TRBJ2-7, with 9 nucleotides matching TRBD1. J was trimmed by 5 bases and V by 3 bases; bases with no gene match: 1. Germline V CDR1 and CDR2: KGHDR, SFDVKD. The CDR3 runs 13 residues.

CDR3 DNA sequence: TGTGCCAGCAGCTCCCCGAACAGCTACGAGCAGTACTTC. It codes for CASSSPNSYEQYF. The chain is built from TRBV7-2 and TRBJ2-7; D is uncertain. Trimming removed 4 bases at V and 3 bases at J, with 10 bases between. The CDR3 is 13 residues long. The germline V gene has CDR1 SGHTA and CDR2 FQGNSA.

The V call is TRBV4-1, the J call TRBJ2-5; the D gene is possibly TRBD2 (6 bases). V was cut by 5 bases and J by 11 bases, with 24 bases left in between. Germline loops: CDR1 MGHRA, CDR2 YSYEKL. The CDR3 runs 15 residues. CDR3 in amino acids: CASSSPRRAGEAQYF. CDR3 in DNA: TGCGCCAGCAGCTCACCCAGAAGAGCCGGGGAGGCTCAGTACTTC.

At least ten counts were recorded for this clonotype. The CDR3 DNA reads TGTGCCAGCAGTTTAGTAGCGGGAGGGGAAGATACGCAGTATTTT. It translates to CASSLVAGGEDTQYF. V gene TRBV6-1 combines with J gene TRBJ2-3, with TRBD2 identical over 11 bases. Losses at the gene ends were 5 bases for V and 5 bases for J; bases not matched to a gene: 6. This CDR3 region has 15 residues. Germline V CDR1 and CDR2: MNHNS, SASEGT.

Ten or more counts support this clonotype. This chain joins TRBV20-1 and TRBJ2-1; 11 bases match TRBD2. CDR3 length: 12 amino acids. Germline V lookup: CDR1 DFQATT, CDR2 SNEGSKA (reference sequence). V shed 6 bases, J shed 9 bases, and the junction held 4 bases outside the gene matches. The CDR3 nucleotides are TGCAGTGCGCAAGGACTAGCGGGTGAGCAGTTCTTC. It encodes CSAQGLAGEQFF.

The chain links TRBV4-2 to TRBJ2-1; 8 bases fit TRBD2. CDR1 LGHNA and CDR2 YNFKEQ come from the germline V gene. This CDR3 has 13 amino acids. V lost 4 bases to trimming and J lost 8 bases; unmatched junction nucleotides: 4. CDR3 region: CASSPRGGDEQFF. CDR3 nucleotides: TGTGCCAGCAGCCCCCGGGGGGGCGATGAGCAGTTCTTC.

In its sample, this clonotype was seen many times. This chain joins TRBV7-3 and TRBJ1-1; TRBD1 might be the D (5 bases). The CDR3 is made up of 13 amino acids. V gave up 3 bases and J gave up 5 bases, with 10 bases separating them. Germline CDR1 is SGHTA and CDR2 is FQGTGA. The chain's CDR3 is CASSLGGWTEAFF. The CDR3, as DNA: TGTGCCAGCAGCTTGGGGGGGTGGACTGAAGCTTTCTTT.

This clonotype was picked up many times. The gene calls are TRBV4-2 and TRBJ1-4, with D hard to call. CDR3 length: 14 amino acids. The V end lost 3 bases, the J end lost 7 bases, and 12 bases lay between the germline ends. Germline CDR1 and CDR2: LGHNA and YNFKEQ. CDR3 residues: CASSQQRSGEKLFF. CDR3 nucleotide sequence: TGTGCCAGCAGCCAGCAGAGAAGCGGTGAAAAACTGTTTTTT.

The chain is built from TRBV12-3 or TRBV12-4 and TRBJ2-2; D not certain. CDR3 length equals 15 residues. V lost 10 bases and J 1 base, leaving 16 bases between the germline ends. DNA for the CDR3: TGTGCCACCCAGTTGGTGGGCTGGAACACCGGGGAGCTGTTTTTT. Encoded protein: CATQLVGWNTGELFF.

This clonotype came up many times. V usage is TRBV5-5 and J usage is TRBJ1-1; TRBD1 is a possible D gene (6 bases). Trimming removed 2 bases from V and 1 base from J, with 9 bases in between. Germline CDR1 SGHKS, CDR2 YYEKEE (reference sequence). This CDR3 is built from 14 residues. The CDR3 DNA reads TGTGCCAGCAGCTTCGGACAGACGAACACTGAAGCTTTCTTT. Protein sequence: CASSFGQTNTEAFF.

This clonotype was seen many times. V usage is TRBV20-1 and J usage is TRBJ2-2; D uncertain. V was cut by 0 bases and J by 8 bases, with 19 bases left in between. Germline assignment: CDR1 DFQATT and CDR2 SNEGSKA (reference sequence). CDR3 length: 16 residues. Here the CDR3 reads CSARDRVKGSAGELFF. CDR3 DNA sequence: TGCAGTGCTAGAGATAGGGTCAAAGGCTCGGCGGGGGAGCTGTTTTTT.

This clonotype was observed at least ten times. As DNA, the CDR3 is TGCGCCAGCAGCTTGGTGGCAGGGTCCGACGAGCAGTACTTC. This codes for CASSLVAGSDEQYF. This chain uses TRBV5-1 with TRBJ2-7, with a weak D call TRBD1 (5 bases). The germline V gene encodes CDR1 SGHRS and CDR2 YFSETQ. The CDR3 length is 14 residues. Trimming pared 0 bases from V and 5 bases from J, leaving 12 bases between. Drawing the rest from reference TRBV5-1 and TRBJ2-7, the complete variable domain is KAGVTQTPRYLIKTRGQQVTLSCSPISGHRSVSWYQQTPGQGLQFLFEYFSETQRNKGNFPGRFSGRQFSNSRSEMNVSTLELGDSALYLCASSLVAGSDEQYFGPGTRLTVT.

V is TRBV20-1 and J is TRBJ2-5; 13 bases are a match to TRBD2. Trimming cost V 4 bases and J 11 bases; bases outside gene matches: 4. Germline assignment: CDR1 DFQATT and CDR2 SNEGSKA (reference sequence). CDR3 length: 12 amino acids. In DNA form, the CDR3 reads TGCAGTGCTACTACTAGCGGGGGGGTACAGTACTTC. Its protein product is CSATTSGGVQYF.

This clonotype was seen at least ten times. The chain joins TRBV2 to TRBJ1-6; D is perhaps TRBD1 (5 bases). Germline assignment: CDR1 SNHLY and CDR2 FYNNEI. The CDR3 totals 15 residues. V was clipped by 10 bases and J by 10 bases, with 23 bases between them. The CDR3 spells CAILANRFSGSPLHF. As DNA, the CDR3 is TGTGCCATCCTAGCTAACAGGTTTTCTGGATCACCCCTCCACTTT. Supplemented by reference TRBV2 and TRBJ1-6, the full variable domain reads EPEVTQTPSHQVTQMGQEVILRCVPISNHLYFYWYRQILGQKVEFLVSFYNNEISEKSEIFDDQFSVERPDGSNFTLKIRSTKLEDSAMYFCAILANRFSGSPLHFGNGTRLTVT.

In this sample, this clonotype turned up many times. The rearrangement uses TRBV28 and TRBJ1-1; D is ambiguous. This CDR3 is 16 amino acids long. Trimming shortened V by 5 bases and J by 0 bases, and 16 bases separated the two germline ends. Per germline, CDR1 MDHEN and CDR2 SYDVKM. CDR3 sequence reads: CASSGRKRTMNTEAFF. DNA for the CDR3: TGTGCCAGCAGTGGAAGGAAGAGGACCATGAACACTGAAGCTTTCTTT.

This clonotype was recorded at least ten times. The chain is built from TRBV2 and TRBJ1-5; 9 nucleotides match TRBD1. Germline CDR1 SNHLY, CDR2 FYNNEI. This CDR3 has 15 amino acids. V trimming: 6 bases; J trimming: 4 bases; junction bases outside the gene matches: 7. CDR3 bases: TGTGCCAGCAGCAGTACAGGGGGCAGGAATCAGCCCCAGCATTTT. Protein product: CASSSTGGRNQPQHF.

As for this clonotype: Being one base from a much bigger clone, this may be a read error. The V call is TRBV10-3, the J call TRBJ1-2; D not resolved. The CDR3 length is 16 residues. Germline V gives CDR1 ENHRY, CDR2 SYGVKD. CDR3 bases: TGTGCCATCAGTGAGTCGAGAGGCTCACCGAACTGTGGCTACACCTTC. Its protein is CAISESRGSPNCGYTF.

The genes are TRBV9 and TRBJ1-2; possible D gene TRBD1, 5 bases. Trimming cost V 2 bases and J 0 bases, with 11 bases left between them. The CDR3 contains 15 residues. CDR1 and CDR2 (germline): SGDLS, YYNGEE. CDR3 coding DNA: TGTGCCAGCAGCGTGGGACCGGTTTCTAACTATGGCTACACCTTC. It codes for CASSVGPVSNYGYTF.

This clonotype was seen many times. This sequence joins TRBV29-1 and TRBJ2-3; 9 bases align to TRBD1. The V gene's germline CDR1 is SQVTM and CDR2 ANQGSEA. J was trimmed by 5 bases and V by 4 bases; bases with no gene match: 7. The CDR3 length is 14 residues. The CDR3: CSVARTGDQDTQYF. As DNA, the CDR3 is TGCAGCGTTGCTAGGACAGGGGATCAAGATACGCAGTATTTT.

In its sample, this clonotype was seen many times. The V call is TRBV6-1, the J call TRBJ2-5; TRBD2 agrees at 9 bases. The CDR3 has 17 amino acids. Germline V gene data show CDR1 as MNHNS and CDR2 as SASEGT. The trim removed 2 bases at V and 3 bases at J, leaving 10 bases unmatched. The CDR3 DNA reads TGTGCCAGCAGTGAAAGGCCCGGAGCGGGGGGTGAAGAGACCCAGTACTTC. It yields the protein CASSERPGAGGEETQYF.